This T cell receptor beta chain was identified in a study of blood T cells in healthy people across ages. The V segment lost 4 bases and the J segment 1 base; nucleotides outside the gene matches: 3. Per germline, CDR1 SGHVS and CDR2 FNYEAQ. This CDR3 is built from 16 residues. The second PCR ran roughly 7 to 12 cycles with a sample-barcoded 5' primer and J-beta primers. Via MiXCR, TCRdb re-called the 5' RACE reads, giving one row per CDR3 protein. Of 920,000 or so distinct CDR3 sequences listed, 40% to 55% are singletons. This sequence originates from a woman aged 55-69 years in good health. The chain uses TRBV7-6 and TRBJ2-2; 10 nucleotides align to TRBD2. The sample was blood. The CDR3 region has the DNA TGTGCCAGCAGCTCCAGCGGGAGGGGGAACACCGGGGAGCTGTTTTTT. Its protein is CASSSSGRGNTGELFF.